The clone carrying this T cell receptor (beta chain) came up once. This record comes from a study of shared clonotypes between healthy human individuals. Data came from immunoSEQ multiplex PCR; TCRdb stores just in-frame clones and leaves some out. Of approximately 320,000 clones in the sample, around 86% were seen once. The CDR3 extends over 14 amino acids. V gave up 4 bases and J gave up 3 bases; unmatched junction bases: 4. Germline CDR1 reads MDHEN; CDR2 reads SYDVKM. Sequencing input: memory CD8+ T cells sorted from blood. Described subset: CD45RO+ cells pooled with CCR7-negative TemRA cells. This chain links TRBV28 with TRBJ2-7; 9 nucleotides agree with TRBD1. The receptor was isolated from a man aged 18-30 years in good health. The CDR3, as DNA: TGTGCCAGCAGTTGGGGACAGGGCTACTACGAGCAGTACTTC. Translating it yields CASSWGQGYYEQYF. Looking up the rest from reference TRBV28 and TRBJ2-7 gives the full variable domain: DVKVTQSSRYLVKRTGEKVFLECVQDMDHENMFWYRQDPGLGLRLIYFSYDVKMKEKGDIPEGYSVSREKKERFSLILESASTNQTSMYLCASSWGQGYYEQYFGPGTRLTVT.